A single T cell receptor (beta chain) is shown here with its context. This clonotype was seen only a few times. No cognate antigen has been identified for it. No qualities accompany the bases; no much larger clone lies one base away. A distance of 10 bases separates the germline ends of V and J, which lose 1 base and 0 bases respectively. CDR1 MGHRA and CDR2 YSYEKL were looked up in the germline V gene. The CDR3, cysteine through phenylalanine, is 16 amino acids long. This entry keeps only the CDR3 DNA: 48 bases, framed from base 1. For sequencing, an Illumina NovaSeq 6000 was employed. Using 5'RACE with constant-segment primers, TCRalpha and TCRbeta cDNA libraries were constructed, with sample barcodes and unique molecular identifiers added in the process. RNA was extracted from every sample with Trizol reagent. Amplification of the libraries took two PCR steps, and the second step added a second sample barcode plus Illumina TruSeq adapters. Sequencing of libraries was performed on an Illumina NovaSeq with 2 x 150 bp paired-end reads. For the original study's pipeline: Demultiplexing of reads and collapsing into UMI-guided consensus sequences were performed with migec v1.2.7. Using mixcr v2.1.11, UMI consensuses were aligned to TRA and TRB V and J templates and then assembled into clonotypes. A clonotype was counted as expanded or contracted only when both edgeR and NoisET called the clonotype significant, with the noise models trained on biological replicates. edgeR calls used a false discovery rate-adjusted p below 0.01 and a log2 fold-change threshold of 1. As an exploratory analysis of dynamics, PCA with hierarchical clustering was applied to max-normalized trajectories of the 1000 most abundant clonotypes. Separately sequenced CD4+ and CD8+ repertoires were used to assign a CD4 or CD8 phenotype to each responding clone. The raw public data were reprocessed by TCRdb itself: fastp quality trimming at Q25, MiXCR clonotype calling, in-frame beta chains only. CDR3 protein duplicates are merged, each entry listing the most common genes and DNA. For this entry, the V and J calls and clone size follow TCRdb and not the study's own pipeline. The sample table contains 350,000 or so distinct CDR3 sequences; only one count was recorded for approximately 13% of them. The leading ten clones occupy about 22% of the sample.

This sample is part of a study of T-cell memory formation after mild COVID-19 (dated by TCRdb to the early 2020s). In the study overall: TCR sequence clusters from the two donors were largely donor specific. Longitudinal TCRalpha and TCRbeta repertoire sequencing tracked T-cell clones expanding and contracting after mild COVID-19 in a couple of donors. The cohort was made up of two young adult volunteers, one female and one male, who were previously healthy.

Ficoll-Paque density gradient centrifugation was the method used to isolate PBMCs. The full study reports these points: Contracting CD4+ clones turned up mainly in the CM and EM memory subsets, whereas EMRA was where CD8+ clones were enriched. The second-wave clones that peaked on day 37 were not confirmed to be SARS-CoV-2 specific. Some responding clones were detected in pre-infection memory, which suggested that pre-existing cross-reactive memory T cells had joined the SARS-CoV-2 response. Only a couple of mild cases were covered by the study, and larger cohorts that include severe cases with pre-infection samples were considered necessary. Clones contracting from day 15 to 85 had balanced CD4/CD8 phenotypes, while a second wave expanding from day 15 to 37 was biased towards CD4+.

The rearranged chain carries TRBV4-1 and TRBJ2-1; no confident D gene assignment can be made. This TCR was sampled from a man aged 18 to 29 who had mild COVID-19 (a few samples of this study predate the infection). The sample titles of this study are shuffled in the database, so cell type and time point are left out; the donor was told from shared clones. The sequenced sample was PBMCs or a T cell subset sorted from them (not recorded which). The DNA reads TGCGCCAGCAGCCAAGCGCAAACCAGCTCCTACAATGAGCAGTTCTTC. The encoded protein is CASSQAQTSSYNEQFF.